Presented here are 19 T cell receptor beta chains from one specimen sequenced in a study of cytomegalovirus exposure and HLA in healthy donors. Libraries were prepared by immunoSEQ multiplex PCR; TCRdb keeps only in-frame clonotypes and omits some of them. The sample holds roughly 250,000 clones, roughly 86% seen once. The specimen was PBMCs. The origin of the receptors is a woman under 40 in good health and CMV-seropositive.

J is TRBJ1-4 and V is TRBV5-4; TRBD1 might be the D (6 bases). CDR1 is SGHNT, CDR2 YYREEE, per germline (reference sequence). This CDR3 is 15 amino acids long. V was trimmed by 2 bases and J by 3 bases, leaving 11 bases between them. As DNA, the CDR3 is TGTGCCAGCAGCTTTTGGGGGCCCGCTAATGAAAAACTGTTTTTT. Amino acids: CASSFWGPANEKLFF.

CDR3 nucleotide sequence: TGTGCCAGCAGCTTACAAGGACTAGGCGACTACGAGCAGTACTTC. Protein product: CASSLQGLGDYEQYF. J is TRBJ2-7 and V is TRBV7-2; 7 positions agree with TRBD2. CDR1 SGHTA and CDR2 FQGNSA come from the germline V gene. With V trimmed by 2 bases and J by 3 bases, 7 bases remained unmatched. CDR3 length equals 15 residues.

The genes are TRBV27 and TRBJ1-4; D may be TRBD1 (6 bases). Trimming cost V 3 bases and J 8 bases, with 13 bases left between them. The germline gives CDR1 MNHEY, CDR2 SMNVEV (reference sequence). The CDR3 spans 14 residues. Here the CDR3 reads CASSFYRDGEKLFF. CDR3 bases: TGTGCCAGCAGTTTCTACAGGGATGGGGAAAAACTGTTTTTT.

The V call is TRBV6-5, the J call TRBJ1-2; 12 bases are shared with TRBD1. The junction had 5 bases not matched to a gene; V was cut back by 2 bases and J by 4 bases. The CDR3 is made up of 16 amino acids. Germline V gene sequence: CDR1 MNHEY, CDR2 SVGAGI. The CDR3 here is CASSYGGQGAPYGYTF. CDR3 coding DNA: TGTGCCAGCAGTTACGGGGGACAGGGGGCTCCCTATGGCTACACCTTC.

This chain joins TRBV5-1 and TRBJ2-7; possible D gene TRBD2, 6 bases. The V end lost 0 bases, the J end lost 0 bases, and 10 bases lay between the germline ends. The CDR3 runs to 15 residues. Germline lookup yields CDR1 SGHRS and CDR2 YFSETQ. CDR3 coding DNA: TGCGCCAGCAGCTTGGCCGGGGGTACCTCCTACGAGCAGTACTTC. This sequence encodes CASSLAGGTSYEQYF.

This CDR3 is CASRTPNRNEQYF. The DNA for the CDR3 is TGTGCCAGCAGAACCCCAAATAGAAACGAGCAGTACTTC. The genes are TRBV28 and TRBJ2-7; D is uncertain. The CDR3 runs 13 residues. Trimming stripped 6 bases from V and 5 bases from J, with 14 bases between. Germline values: CDR1 MDHEN, CDR2 SYDVKM.

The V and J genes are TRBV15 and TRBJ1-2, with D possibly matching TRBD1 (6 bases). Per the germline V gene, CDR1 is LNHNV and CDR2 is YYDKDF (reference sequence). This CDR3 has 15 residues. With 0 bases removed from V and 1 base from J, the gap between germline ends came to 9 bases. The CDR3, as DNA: TGTGCCACCAGCAGAGATACAGGGCTTAACTATGGCTACACCTTC. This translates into CATSRDTGLNYGYTF. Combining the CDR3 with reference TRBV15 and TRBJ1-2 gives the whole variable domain DAMVIQNPRYQVTQFGKPVTLSCSQTLNHNVMYWYQQKSSQAPKLLFHYYDKDFNNEADTPDNFQSRRPNTSFCFLDIRSPGLGDTAMYLCATSRDTGLNYGYTFGSGTRLTVV.

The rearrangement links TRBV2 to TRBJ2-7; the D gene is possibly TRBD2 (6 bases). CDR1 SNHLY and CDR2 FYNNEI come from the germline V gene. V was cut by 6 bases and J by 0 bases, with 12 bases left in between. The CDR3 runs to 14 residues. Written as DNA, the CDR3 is TGTGCCAGCAGGGACCGGGGGAGCTCCTACGAGCAGTACTTC. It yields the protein CASRDRGSSYEQYF.

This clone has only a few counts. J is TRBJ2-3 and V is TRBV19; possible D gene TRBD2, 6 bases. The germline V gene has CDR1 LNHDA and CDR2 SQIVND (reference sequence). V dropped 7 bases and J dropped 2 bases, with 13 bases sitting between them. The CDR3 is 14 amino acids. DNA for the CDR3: TGTGCCAGTAAGCAAGCGGGCAACACAGATACGCAGTATTTT. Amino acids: CASKQAGNTDTQYF.

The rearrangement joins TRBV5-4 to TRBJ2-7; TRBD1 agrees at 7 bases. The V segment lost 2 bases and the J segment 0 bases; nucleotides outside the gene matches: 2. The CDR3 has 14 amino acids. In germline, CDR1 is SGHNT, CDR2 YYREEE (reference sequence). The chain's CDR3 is CASSFGTASYEQYF. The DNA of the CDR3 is TGTGCCAGCAGCTTCGGGACAGCCTCCTACGAGCAGTACTTC.

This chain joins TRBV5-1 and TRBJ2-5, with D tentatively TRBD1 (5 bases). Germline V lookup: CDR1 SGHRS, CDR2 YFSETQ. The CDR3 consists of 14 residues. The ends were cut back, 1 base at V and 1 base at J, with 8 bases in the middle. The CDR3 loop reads CASSLQGPQETQYF. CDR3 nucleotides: TGCGCCAGCAGCTTGCAGGGTCCCCAAGAGACCCAGTACTTC.

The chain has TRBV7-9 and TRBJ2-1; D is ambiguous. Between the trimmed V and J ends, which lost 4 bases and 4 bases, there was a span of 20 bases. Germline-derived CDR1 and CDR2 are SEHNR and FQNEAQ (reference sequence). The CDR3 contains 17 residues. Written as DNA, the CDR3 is TGTGCCAGCAGCTCACGTGACCGGGTCTTGGAGTACAATGAGCAGTTCTTC. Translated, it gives CASSSRDRVLEYNEQFF.

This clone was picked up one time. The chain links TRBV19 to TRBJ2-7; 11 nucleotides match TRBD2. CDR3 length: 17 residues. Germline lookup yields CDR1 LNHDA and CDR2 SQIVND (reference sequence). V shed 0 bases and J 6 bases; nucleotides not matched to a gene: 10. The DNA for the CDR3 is TGTGCCAGTAGTATAGAAGCGACTAGCGGGGTGAGAGGCGAGCAGTACTTC. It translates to CASSIEATSGVRGEQYF.

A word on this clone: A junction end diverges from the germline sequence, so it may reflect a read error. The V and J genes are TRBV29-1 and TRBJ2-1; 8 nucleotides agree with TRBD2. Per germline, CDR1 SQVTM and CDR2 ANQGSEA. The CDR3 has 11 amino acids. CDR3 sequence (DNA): TGCAGCGTTGAGCGGGAGGCCCCCCAGGTCTTC. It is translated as CSVEREAPQVF.

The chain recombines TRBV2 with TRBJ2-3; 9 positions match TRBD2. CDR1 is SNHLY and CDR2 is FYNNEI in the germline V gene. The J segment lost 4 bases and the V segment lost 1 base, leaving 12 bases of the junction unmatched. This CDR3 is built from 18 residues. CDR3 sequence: CASSEGWAGGMISDTQYF. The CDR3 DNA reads TGTGCCAGCAGTGAAGGTTGGGCGGGAGGGATGATTTCAGATACGCAGTATTTT.

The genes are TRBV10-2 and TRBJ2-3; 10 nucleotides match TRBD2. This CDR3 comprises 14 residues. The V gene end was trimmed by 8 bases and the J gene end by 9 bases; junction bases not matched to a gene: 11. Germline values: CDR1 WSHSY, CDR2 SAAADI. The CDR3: CASGLAGGGGTQYF. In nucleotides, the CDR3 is TGCGCCAGCGGATTAGCGGGAGGAGGAGGCACGCAGTATTTT.

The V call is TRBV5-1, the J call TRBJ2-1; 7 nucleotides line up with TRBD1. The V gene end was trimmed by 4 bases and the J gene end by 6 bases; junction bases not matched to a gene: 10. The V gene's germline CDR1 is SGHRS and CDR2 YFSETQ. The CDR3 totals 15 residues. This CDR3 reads CASSLGQNPSNEQFF. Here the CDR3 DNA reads TGCGCCAGCAGCCTGGGACAGAACCCCTCCAATGAGCAGTTCTTC. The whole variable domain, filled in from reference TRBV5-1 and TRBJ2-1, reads KAGVTQTPRYLIKTRGQQVTLSCSPISGHRSVSWYQQTPGQGLQFLFEYFSETQRNKGNFPGRFSGRQFSNSRSEMNVSTLELGDSALYLCASSLGQNPSNEQFFGPGTRLTVL.

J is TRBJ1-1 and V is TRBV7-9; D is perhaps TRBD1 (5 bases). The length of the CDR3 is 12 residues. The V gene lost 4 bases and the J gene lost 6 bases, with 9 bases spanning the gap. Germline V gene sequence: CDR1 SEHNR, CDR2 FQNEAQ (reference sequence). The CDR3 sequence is CASSYRTAEAFF. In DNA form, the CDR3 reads TGTGCCAGCAGCTACAGGACGGCTGAAGCTTTCTTT.

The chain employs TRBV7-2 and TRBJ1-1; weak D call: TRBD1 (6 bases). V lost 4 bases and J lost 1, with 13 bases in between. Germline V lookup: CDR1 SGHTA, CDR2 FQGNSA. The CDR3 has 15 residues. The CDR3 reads CASSSRGHTNTEAFF. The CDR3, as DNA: TGTGCCAGCAGCTCCAGGGGACATACGAACACTGAAGCTTTCTTT.